One TCR beta chain is described in this entry. Its antigen target is currently unknown. No much larger clone exists at a distance of one base, and base qualities are not known. The sample's time point label is to be understood as: cycle 2 day 1 (C2D1) of nivolumab. All trial patients had relapsed after autologous stem cell transplantation, with cohorts A, B and C differing in prior brentuximab vedotin exposure. The trial cohort comprised fewer than 65 patients with relapsed/refractory classical Hodgkin lymphoma whose best overall responses were complete response, partial response or progressive disease. In the multi-cohort phase II CheckMate 205 trial, trial patients received single-agent nivolumab. An independent review committee assessed best overall response by applying the 2007 International Working Group response criteria. Trial PBMCs were collected immediately before nivolumab initiation (C1D1) and during therapy at cycle 2 day 1 and cycle 4 day 1. Peripheral blood was collected in 8 mL Vacutainer Cell Preparation Tubes, from which PBMCs were isolated by centrifugation and then cryopreserved.

Genomic DNA was isolated using the Qiagen DNeasy kit from unsorted PBMCs as well as from negatively selected CD4+ and CD8+ fractions. TCR beta CDR3 regions were subjected to amplification by immunoSEQ multiplex PCR with primers that anneal to V and J segments. Amplification bias was minimized using a synthetic immune receptor repertoire, and residual bias was removed computationally after sequencing. As for the authors' bioinformatics: Custom Python scripts were used to quantify repertoire diversity as the Shannon entropy index. The unsorted, CD4+ and CD8+ repertoires were each analyzed separately, with the exception of combined analyses, where CD4+ and CD8+ sequences were merged in silico. Clonal expansion was defined as at least a 2-fold frequency increase after treatment relative to C1D1, with a pseudocount of 0.5 for undetected baseline clones. Clones with 0 or 1 copy at C1D1 were classified as singleton clones, and clones with 2 or more copies were classified as non-singleton clones. Clones expanded in unsorted samples were labelled as CD4+, CD8+ or unknown by matching protein sequences in sorted samples from the same patient. Diversity changes from C1D1 to C4D1 were tested in paired samples using Wilcoxon tests. TCRdb mirrors the immuneACCESS table, restricted to in-frame sequences. Some clones are absent from its copies; in checked studies, under half trace to an unresolved V gene, and the reason for the others is unknown. V and J calls and clone size come straight from that table; D and trimming were deduced from the DNA. The sample yields about 20,000 clones; less than 75% were counted once. Jointly, the top ten make up around a quarter of the sample.

The sample is drawn from a study of PD-1 blockade in classical Hodgkin lymphoma (dated by TCRdb to the early 2020s). Some background on the complete study: Nivolumab dosing was 3 mg/kg intravenously every 2 weeks, continuing until either disease progression or unacceptable toxicity. To define a peripheral blood immune signature of response to PD-1 blockade in classical Hodgkin lymphoma, the study combined TCR beta sequencing with CyTOF.

Overall study results and their limits: The study was limited to a single clinical trial cohort, and causes of repertoire differences, possibly disease activity or prior therapy, remained undefined. CD4+ but not CD8+ TCR diversity rose significantly by C4D1 (p=0.0027 vs p=0.16), most apparent in complete responders (p=0.02). Lower diversity was observed in patients in whom nivolumab was started less than 1 year after ASCT, and these patients were excluded from later analyses so that confounding by immune reconstitution would be avoided. Baseline TCR diversity was reported to be lower in newly diagnosed patients than in healthy donors and to be lower still in relapsed/refractory patients. Among trial patients, those achieving complete response had baseline diversity similar to that of newly diagnosed patients, while diversity was significantly lower in partial responders and progressors.

Clipping removes 3 bases from V and 6 bases from J, with 5 as the unmatched junction base count. CDR1 and CDR2 were assigned from the germline V gene as MNHNS and SASEGT. Including the terminal cysteine and phenylalanine, the CDR3 comprises 14 residues. CDR3 DNA only is kept here, 42 bases in frame from base 1. The sample in question was peripheral blood mononuclear cells (PBMCs), obtained before the second cycle of nivolumab. The chain was built from TRBV6-1 and TRBJ1-1; the central 9 bases match TRBD1. This sequence originates from a human donor with classical Hodgkin lymphoma. CDR3 loop: CASSDWTGVPEAFF. The bases read TGTGCCAGCAGTGATTGGACAGGGGTCCCTGAAGCTTTCTTT.